This TCR beta chain was identified in a study of cytomegalovirus exposure and HLA in healthy donors. General study results and limits: Clonal expansion was found to be greater in HLA-associated TCR beta chains than in equally common others in a later analysis.

The length of the CDR3 is 17 residues. V shed 5 bases and J 4 bases; nucleotides not matched to a gene: 9. Germline V CDR1 and CDR2: MNHEY, SMNVEV (reference sequence). With regard to this clone: The antigen is undetermined.

The PCR had 60 Vbeta and 13 Jbeta primers. Produced via immunoSEQ multiplex PCR; TCRdb's table is partial and in-frame only. In the table there are 170,000 or so clones, 70% to 85% of which are singletons. Sequences were obtained from PBMCs. The clonotype was recovered from a woman aged 25-40 years in good health and CMV-seropositive. The rearrangement links TRBV27 to TRBJ2-1, with 12 bases matching TRBD1. CDR3 nucleotides: TGTGCCAGCAGTACCAGACCGGGACAGGGGGCTTACAATGAGCAGTTCTTC. It specifies CASSTRPGQGAYNEQFF.